Each of the 17 T cell receptor beta chains below was sequenced from the same sample in a study of T cells in Graves' hyperthyroidism and ophthalmopathy. Amplification of TCR beta CDR3 regions was performed using RNA transcripts as template. An initial round of RT-PCR targeting the TCR CDR3 relied on the HTBI primer set. A single record per CDR3 protein comes from TCRdb applying MiXCR to the multiplex PCR reads. The sample contains about 400,000 distinct CDR3 sequences, roughly an eighth of which appear only once. Sequenced input: blood. Receptor source: a man aged 50 or older with Graves' ophthalmopathy.

J is TRBJ2-3 and V is TRBV20-1; 15 nucleotides agree with TRBD2. Germline CDR1 and CDR2: DFQATT and SNEGSKA (reference sequence). The CDR3 is made up of 16 amino acids. V shed 5 bases and J 4 bases; nucleotides not matched to a gene: 7. The CDR3 DNA reads as TGCAGTGCTGGCGGACTAGCGGGAGGGGTGGCAGATACGCAGTATTTT. This translates into CSAGGLAGGVADTQYF.

The genes are TRBV7-9 and TRBJ2-7; 12 bases align to TRBD1. CDR1 is SEHNR and CDR2 is FQNEAQ in the germline V gene (reference sequence). The V gene end was trimmed by 4 bases and the J gene end by 5 bases; junction bases not matched to a gene: 6. The length of the CDR3 is 15 residues. The CDR3 reads CASSYHGTGGDEQYF. The CDR3 DNA follows: TGTGCCAGCAGCTACCACGGGACAGGGGGCGACGAGCAGTACTTC. Full variable domain (outside the CDR3, taken from reference TRBV7-9 and TRBJ2-7): DTGVSQNPRHKITKRGQNVTFRCDPISEHNRLYWYRQTLGQGPEFLTYFQNEAQLEKSRLLSDRFSAERPKGSFSTLEIQRTEQGDSAMYLCASSYHGTGGDEQYFGPGTRLTVT.

This clonotype was observed a few times. The chain is built from TRBV12-3 or TRBV12-4 and TRBJ1-6; TRBD1 matches 8 bases. The V segment lost 4 bases and the J segment 0 bases; nucleotides outside the gene matches: 5. This CDR3 is 17 amino acids long. The CDR3 region has the DNA TGTGCCAGCAGTTCTTGGACAGGGAGCTCCTATAATTCACCCCTCCACTTT. It encodes CASSSWTGSSYNSPLHF.

This clonotype occurred many times. The CDR3 DNA reads as TGTGCCTGGAGAGCCGCTCTTGCGCTTATCAACAATGAGCAGTTCTTC. Its protein product is CAWRAALALINNEQFF. The chain links TRBV30 to TRBJ2-1; D unclear. In germline, CDR1 is GTSNPN, CDR2 SVGIG (reference sequence). The CDR3 totals 16 residues. Deletions cut 3 bases from V and 5 bases from J, with 20 bases between.

With regard to this clonotype: A junction end diverges from the germline sequence, so it may reflect a read error. The genes are TRBV12-5 and TRBJ2-1, with 11 bases matching TRBD2. Looked up from germline, CDR1 is LGHNT and CDR2 is FRNRAP. The CDR3 sequence is 19 residues long. The CDR3 reads CASGPVFGTSGRLGNEQLF. The DNA of the CDR3 is TGTGCTAGTGGTCCCGTTTTCGGCACTAGCGGGAGACTAGGTAATGAGCAGCTCTTC.

At least ten counts were recorded for this clonotype. The chain couples TRBV20-1 to TRBJ1-1; D is undetermined. Germline CDR1 reads DFQATT; CDR2 reads SNEGSKA (reference sequence). V was trimmed by 3 bases and J by 3 bases, leaving 5 bases between them. The CDR3 covers 11 residues. This chain's CDR3 is CSASRHTEAFF. DNA of the CDR3: TGCAGTGCTAGCCGTCACACTGAAGCTTTCTTT.

This clonotype occurred many times. The chain recombines TRBV3-1 with TRBJ1-1, with D unresolved. CDR1 and CDR2 from the germline V gene are LGHDT and YNNKEL (reference sequence). CDR3 length equals 13 residues. V lost 5 bases to trimming and J lost 4 bases, with 11 bases between them. The CDR3 sequence: CASSGQVSTEAFF. The CDR3 DNA is TGTGCCAGCAGCGGTCAGGTCTCCACTGAAGCTTTCTTT.

This clonotype occurred many times. This chain links TRBV3-1 with TRBJ2-5; 8 nucleotides agree with TRBD1. J gave up 2 bases and V 8 bases, and 10 bases lay outside the gene matches. The CDR3 has 15 residues. The germline V gene encodes CDR1 LGHDT and CDR2 YNNKEL (reference sequence). In DNA, the CDR3 is TGTGCCAGCTCTCGGGGACAGGACCTACAAGAGACCCAGTACTTC. This sequence encodes CASSRGQDLQETQYF.

This clonotype was picked up many times. The chain joins TRBV3-1 to TRBJ2-3; the D is unclear. This CDR3 is built from 15 residues. V lost 1 base to trimming and J lost 0 bases, with 8 bases between them. The V gene's germline CDR1 is LGHDT and CDR2 YNNKEL (reference sequence). Written as DNA, the CDR3 is TGTGCCAGCAGCCAAGTCGTGGCTAGCACAGATACGCAGTATTTT. Translating gives CASSQVVASTDTQYF.

The V and J genes are TRBV20-1 and TRBJ2-4, with D possibly being TRBD1 or TRBD2 (6 bases each). V was pared by 1 base and J by 6 bases, with 13 bases between. Germline CDR1 is DFQATT and CDR2 is SNEGSKA (reference sequence). The CDR3 extends over 14 amino acids. Here the CDR3 reads CSARVEGGANIQYF. CDR3 bases: TGCAGTGCTAGAGTCGAGGGGGGTGCAAACATTCAGTACTTC.

The V call is TRBV27, the J call TRBJ1-3, with D possibly being TRBD1 (6 bases). The CDR3 is 18 amino acids. CDR1 and CDR2 from the germline V gene are MNHEY and SMNVEV (reference sequence). With 2 bases removed from V and 0 bases from J, the gap between germline ends came to 17 bases. The CDR3 region is CASSLALRRQDSGNTIYF. The CDR3 bases are TGTGCCAGCAGTTTAGCTCTACGCCGACAGGACTCTGGAAACACCATATATTTT.

This clonotype has a handful of counts. This sequence joins TRBV4-1 and TRBJ2-7, with 7 bases matching TRBD2. The CDR3 consists of 15 residues. The junction had 7 bases not matched to a gene; V was cut back by 5 bases and J by 0 bases. CDR1 and CDR2 (germline): MGHRA, YSYEKL. The CDR3 DNA reads as TGCGCCAGCAGCTCGGTACGGGAGGACTCCTACGAGCAGTACTTC. This translates into CASSSVREDSYEQYF.

Concerning this clonotype: Since a much larger clone is just one base distant, this may be a read error. The chain couples TRBV12-3 or TRBV12-4 to TRBJ2-7; no firm D call. The CDR3 consists of 11 residues. Between the trimmed V and J ends, which lost 5 bases and 9 bases, there was a span of 11 bases. CDR3 nucleotides: TGTGCCAGCAGTCAGGATACGGCGCAGTACTTC. It is translated as CASSQDTAQYF.

This clonotype has more than one count but fewer than ten. V is TRBV20-1 and J is TRBJ2-5; D may correspond to TRBD1 or TRBD2 (6 bases each). The CDR3 totals 13 residues. Germline CDR1 and CDR2: DFQATT and SNEGSKA (reference sequence). V dropped 5 bases and J dropped 2 bases, with 12 bases sitting between them. The CDR3 is CSAWGAMQETQYF. For the CDR3, the DNA is TGCAGTGCTTGGGGGGCCATGCAAGAGACCCAGTACTTC.

The chain recombines TRBV11-2 with TRBJ2-3, with 9 bases aligning to TRBD2. Germline V gene data show CDR1 as SGHAT and CDR2 as FQNNGV. The CDR3 loop spans 18 amino acids. J gave up 2 bases and V 3 bases, and 12 bases lay outside the gene matches. The CDR3 DNA reads as TGTGCCAGCAGCTTGTCCCTATGGGCTAGCGGGGTCACAGATACGCAGTATTTT. Translated, it gives CASSLSLWASGVTDTQYF.

The CDR3 loop is CASSATPDRASNQPQHF. The CDR3 DNA is TGTGCCAGTAGTGCCACCCCGGACAGGGCGAGCAATCAGCCCCAGCATTTT. The chain uses TRBV19 and TRBJ1-5; TRBD1 matches at 8 bases. Germline loops: CDR1 LNHDA, CDR2 SQIVND (reference sequence). The CDR3 has 17 amino acids. V trimming: 5 bases; J trimming: 1 base; junction bases outside the gene matches: 10.

This clonotype was seen only a few times. The CDR3 protein is CAIQLTGKASYNSPLHF. The CDR3 DNA sequence: TGTGCCATCCAACTAACGGGGAAAGCGTCCTATAATTCACCCCTCCACTTT. The chain uses TRBV7-8 and TRBJ1-6; D gene uncertain. V lost 10 bases and J 1 base, leaving 20 bases between the germline ends. The CDR3 is made up of 17 amino acids. The germline V gene has CDR1 SGHVS and CDR2 FQNEAQ.